This passage covers 15 T cell receptor beta chains from one sample sequenced in a study of blood T cell repertoires in COVID-19. Sequencing was performed with immunoSEQ multiplex PCR; in TCRdb, only in-frame clones are kept and a portion is missing. The sample holds some 210,000 clones, approximately 90% seen once. Sequencing was carried out using PBMCs or T cells enriched from blood (not recorded which). Receptors originate from a man younger than 35 with acute COVID-19.

This chain connects TRBV27 to TRBJ1-2, with 9 bases fitting TRBD1. After removal of 5 bases from V and 4 bases from J, the junction contained 14 bases not matched to a gene. Germline V CDR1 and CDR2: MNHEY, SMNVEV (reference sequence). The CDR3 sequence is 17 residues long. CDR3 sequence (DNA): TGTGCCAGCAGTCCCCCAACCCCCGGGACAGGGACCTATGGCTACACCTTC. Its translation: CASSPPTPGTGTYGYTF.

The rearrangement joins TRBV29-1 to TRBJ2-6, with D possibly TRBD2 on 6 matching bases. V was trimmed by 7 bases and J by 0 bases, leaving 22 bases between them. CDR1 is SQVTM, CDR2 ANQGSEA, per germline. The CDR3 consists of 18 residues. DNA for the CDR3: TGCAGCGCGGACCTTGGGGGGTCCTTCTTCTCTGGGGCCAACGTCCTGACTTTC. This encodes CSADLGGSFFSGANVLTF.

This clone was counted a few times. The rearrangement links TRBV28 to TRBJ1-4; TRBD1 matches 7 bases. The CDR3 is 15 residues long. Looked up from germline, CDR1 is MDHEN and CDR2 is SYDVKM. V trimming: 5 bases; J trimming: 7 bases; junction bases outside the gene matches: 10. In DNA form, the CDR3 reads TGTGCCAGCAGTGACAGGGCGGTGGGCGGTGAAAAACTGTTTTTT. Its protein product is CASSDRAVGGEKLFF. The full variable domain, its missing parts supplied by reference TRBV28 and TRBJ1-4, is DVKVTQSSRYLVKRTGEKVFLECVQDMDHENMFWYRQDPGLGLRLIYFSYDVKMKEKGDIPEGYSVSREKKERFSLILESASTNQTSMYLCASSDRAVGGEKLFFGSGTQLSVL.

The V and J genes are TRBV28 and TRBJ1-1, with TRBD1 identical over 9 bases. CDR1 is MDHEN, CDR2 SYDVKM, per germline. This CDR3 is 14 amino acids long. V shed 7 bases and J 3 bases; nucleotides not matched to a gene: 6. CDR3 sequence (DNA): TGTGCCAGCAAGTACCGGGACAGGGACACTGAAGCTTTCTTT. This gives the protein CASKYRDRDTEAFF.

This clone was detected only once. The chain recombines TRBV7-6 with TRBJ2-2, with 9 bases that match TRBD2. The CDR3 length is 18 residues. Trimming cost V 5 bases and J 7 bases; bases outside gene matches: 17. From germline, CDR1 is SGHVS and CDR2 FNYEAQ. The CDR3 loop reads CASSQKAREGRAFGELFF. CDR3 nucleotide sequence: TGTGCCAGCAGCCAGAAGGCGCGGGAGGGCCGTGCGTTCGGGGAGCTGTTTTTT.

V is TRBV4-1 and J is TRBJ2-7; tentatively, D is TRBD1 (6 bases). The V gene lost 4 bases and the J gene lost 0 bases, with 10 bases spanning the gap. Looked up from germline, CDR1 is MGHRA and CDR2 is YSYEKL. The CDR3 has 14 residues. The CDR3 DNA follows: TGCGCCAGCAGCCCCCAGGACAGCTCCTACGAGCAGTACTTC. Translation: CASSPQDSSYEQYF.

The rearrangement uses TRBV14 and TRBJ2-7; 7 positions match TRBD1. V shed 4 bases, J shed 0 bases, and the junction held 3 bases outside the gene matches. Germline CDR1 SGHDN, CDR2 FVKESK. This CDR3 has 14 amino acids. The DNA for the CDR3 is TGTGCCAGCAGCCCGAGACAGGGCTCCTACGAGCAGTACTTC. Protein sequence: CASSPRQGSYEQYF.

For this clone: The same CDR3 is also encoded by other DNA sequences in this sample. The chain carries TRBV6-5 and TRBJ1-3, with D possibly TRBD1 on 6 matching bases. Germline V gene sequence: CDR1 MNHEY, CDR2 SVGAGI. V lost 5 bases and J 7 bases, leaving 9 bases between the germline ends. CDR3 length: 12 residues. The CDR3, as DNA: TGTGCCAGCAGTCCTGGGGGCAACACCATATATTTT. Its protein product is CASSPGGNTIYF.

The CDR3: CASSEGVAERVDTQYF. Here the CDR3 DNA reads TGTGCCAGCAGCGAAGGGGTAGCGGAGAGGGTAGATACGCAGTATTTT. The gene calls are TRBV3-1 (or the pseudogene TRBV3-2) and TRBJ2-3; the D gene is possibly TRBD2 (6 bases). From germline, CDR1 is LGHDT and CDR2 YNNKEL (reference sequence). V was clipped by 5 bases and J by 5 bases, with 20 bases between them. CDR3 length equals 16 residues.

The rearrangement links TRBV9 to TRBJ2-1; a possible D gene is TRBD1 (6 bases). The CDR3 has 14 amino acids. Germline V CDR1 and CDR2: SGDLS, YYNGEE. The V and J ends lost 3 bases and 2 bases respectively, with 9 bases between them. The DNA of the CDR3 is TGTGCCAGCAGCGAGGGGGACACCTACAATGAGCAGTTCTTC. Translated, it gives CASSEGDTYNEQFF.

V and J are TRBV7-2 and TRBJ1-4; D is uncertain. The V gene lost 3 bases and the J gene lost 5 bases, with 13 bases spanning the gap. CDR1 and CDR2 from the germline V gene are SGHTA and FQGNSA. The CDR3 consists of 15 residues. CDR3 in DNA: TGTGCCAGCAGCTTTGGAGGGCAGCAAAATGAAAAACTGTTTTTT. Translating it yields CASSFGGQQNEKLFF.

A few counts support this clone. The chain has TRBV28 and TRBJ2-7; D is perhaps TRBD1 (5 bases). The V end was cut by 4 bases, the J end by 7 bases, with 11 bases between. Looked up from germline, CDR1 is MDHEN and CDR2 is SYDVKM. The CDR3 is 12 amino acids. This CDR3 is CASSSSRGEQYF. The CDR3 bases are TGTGCCAGCAGTTCGTCTAGGGGAGAGCAGTACTTC.

Details on this clone: The junction shows a germline mismatch at one end, possibly a read error. The chain is built from TRBV30 and TRBJ2-7, with 8 bases fitting TRBD1. CDR3 length equals 11 residues. CDR1 GTSNPN and CDR2 SVGIG come from the germline V gene (reference sequence). The CDR3 region is CAWSVDRGLNF. The CDR3 coding sequence is TGTGCCTGGAGTGTAGACAGGGGTCTAAACTTC.

This chain uses TRBV27 with TRBJ2-1, with D unresolved. CDR3 length equals 12 residues. Germline V gives CDR1 MNHEY, CDR2 SMNVEV (reference sequence). With 6 bases removed from V and 7 bases from J, the gap between germline ends came to 10 bases. The CDR3 DNA reads TGTGCCAGCAGCCATTCACTTAATGAGCAGTTCTTC. Protein product: CASSHSLNEQFF.

The chain couples TRBV9 to TRBJ2-7, with D uncertain. The CDR3 length is 13 residues. The V end lost 4 bases, the J end lost 1 base, and 9 bases lay between the germline ends. CDR1 SGDLS and CDR2 YYNGEE come from the germline V gene. The CDR3 sequence: CASSPPRSYEQYF. The CDR3, as DNA: TGTGCCAGCAGCCCCCCCCGGTCCTACGAGCAGTACTTC. Filled out from reference TRBV9 and TRBJ2-7, the complete variable domain reads DSGVTQTPKHLITATGQRVTLRCSPRSGDLSVYWYQQSLDQGLQFLIQYYNGEERAKGNILERFSAQQFPDLHSELNLSSLELGDSALYFCASSPPRSYEQYFGPGTRLTVT.